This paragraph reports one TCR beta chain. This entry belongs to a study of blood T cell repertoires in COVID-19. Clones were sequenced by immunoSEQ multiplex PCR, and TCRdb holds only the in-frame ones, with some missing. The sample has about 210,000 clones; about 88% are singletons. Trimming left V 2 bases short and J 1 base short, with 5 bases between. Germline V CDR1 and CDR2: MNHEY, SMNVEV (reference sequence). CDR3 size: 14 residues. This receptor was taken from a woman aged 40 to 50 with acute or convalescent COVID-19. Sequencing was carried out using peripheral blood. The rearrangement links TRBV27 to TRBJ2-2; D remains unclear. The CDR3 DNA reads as TGTGCCAGCAGTTTAGGAGTGAACACCGGGGAGCTGTTTTTT. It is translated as CASSLGVNTGELFF.